The 31 T cell receptor beta chains below all came from one sample that was sequenced in a study of technical replicates of blood from several donors. Profiling relied on immunoSEQ multiplex PCR, and the TCRdb table lists in-frame clones only, not all of them. The table records about 75,000 clones, approximately 97% of them present only once. Input material: T cells isolated from PBMCs. These receptors were obtained from a human donor in good health.

This sequence joins TRBV14 and TRBJ2-7, with 8 bases fitting TRBD1. The CDR3 covers 15 residues. The germline gives CDR1 SGHDN, CDR2 FVKESK. V shed 2 bases and J 5 bases; nucleotides not matched to a gene: 8. This CDR3 is CASSQPGQGWNEQYF. Written as DNA, the CDR3 is TGTGCCAGCAGCCAACCCGGACAGGGATGGAACGAGCAGTACTTC.

V and J are TRBV29-1 and TRBJ2-7, with D perhaps TRBD1 (5 bases). CDR1 SQVTM and CDR2 ANQGSEA come from the germline V gene. Trimming cost V 4 bases and J 1 base, with 8 bases left between them. The CDR3 is made up of 12 amino acids. DNA for the CDR3: TGCAGCGTTGGGGGCAGGTCCTACGAGCAGTACTTC. It codes for CSVGGRSYEQYF.

The rearrangement links TRBV6-1 to TRBJ2-3, with TRBD2 identical over 10 bases. Per the germline V gene, CDR1 is MNHNS and CDR2 is SASEGT. The length of the CDR3 is 15 residues. V was clipped by 2 bases and J by 4 bases; unmatched bases: 3. This CDR3 is CASSEKAGGPDTQYF. CDR3 nucleotides: TGTGCCAGCAGTGAAAAAGCGGGAGGGCCAGATACGCAGTATTTT.

The chain is built from TRBV12-5 and TRBJ1-1; 9 bases fit TRBD1. The ends lost 6 bases at V and 2 bases at J; junction bases unmatched: 7. CDR1 is LGHNT, CDR2 FRNRAP, per germline. The CDR3 has 15 residues. CDR3 nucleotides: TGTGCTAGTGGCGCTGACAGGGGGTTTAACACTGAAGCTTTCTTT. Its protein product is CASGADRGFNTEAFF.

This rearrangement joins TRBV6-1 to TRBJ2-7; tentative D call: TRBD1 (8 bases). This CDR3 spans 14 amino acids. V lost 11 bases and J 5 bases, leaving 22 bases between the germline ends. CDR1 and CDR2 from the germline V gene are MNHNS and SASEGT. CDR3 sequence reads: CAVQRDRPRNEQYF. The DNA for the CDR3 is TGTGCCGTCCAGCGGGACAGGCCAAGGAACGAGCAGTACTTC.

The chain is built from TRBV7-9 and TRBJ2-3, with D possibly being TRBD2 (5 bases). Deletions cut 7 bases from V and 2 bases from J, with 13 bases between. Germline values: CDR1 SEHNR, CDR2 FQNEAQ (reference sequence). This CDR3 has 14 amino acids. In nucleotides, the CDR3 is TGTGCCAGCATCCAAGGGAGCGCCACAGATACGCAGTATTTT. It codes for CASIQGSATDTQYF.

The rearrangement uses TRBV28 and TRBJ1-2, with 8 bases matching TRBD1. V lost 4 bases to trimming and J lost 4 bases; unmatched junction nucleotides: 5. Germline CDR1 and CDR2: MDHEN and SYDVKM. The CDR3 covers 14 residues. The CDR3 bases are TGTGCCAGCAGTTCCGGGACAGGCCGCTATGGCTACACCTTC. This sequence encodes CASSSGTGRYGYTF.

The chain joins TRBV7-8 to TRBJ2-1, with D tentatively TRBD2 (6 bases). The CDR3 runs to 17 residues. Germline-derived CDR1 and CDR2 are SGHVS and FQNEAQ. V was cut by 5 bases and J by 3 bases, with 20 bases left in between. CDR3 region: CASSLLGGSALYNEQFF. In DNA form, the CDR3 reads TGTGCCAGCAGCCTCCTGGGGGGAAGCGCCCTCTACAATGAGCAGTTCTTC.

CDR3 DNA: TGTGCCAGCAGCCAAGATTCGGGAGAGGGCAATCAGCCCCAGCATTTT. This sequence encodes CASSQDSGEGNQPQHF. The chain combines TRBV4-2 with TRBJ1-5; no clear D gene. In germline, CDR1 is LGHNA, CDR2 YNFKEQ. With 0 bases removed from V and 2 bases from J, the gap between germline ends came to 11 bases. The CDR3 sequence is 16 residues long.

This chain joins TRBV7-6 and TRBJ1-4; TRBD1 matches 9 bases. Trimming removed 6 bases from V and 7 bases from J; junction bases left unmatched: 9. Germline V gene lookup returns CDR1 SGHVS and CDR2 FNYEAQ. CDR3 size: 15 residues. CDR3 protein: CASSQTDRGGEKLFF. The CDR3 bases are TGTGCCAGCAGTCAAACTGACAGGGGGGGTGAAAAACTGTTTTTT.

J is TRBJ1-4 and V is TRBV25-1, with D perhaps TRBD1 (6 bases). The ends were cut back, 8 bases at V and 0 bases at J, with 10 bases in the middle. CDR1 and CDR2 from the germline V gene are MGHDK and SYGVNS. This CDR3 is 14 amino acids long. DNA for the CDR3: TGTGCCAGCCGCGGACAGACAACTAATGAAAAACTGTTTTTT. This translates into CASRGQTTNEKLFF.

The V and J genes are TRBV5-4 and TRBJ2-7; a weak D match, TRBD2 (7 bases). Trimming removed 3 bases from V and 5 bases from J, with 15 bases in between. CDR3 length: 14 amino acids. Germline CDR1 SGHNT, CDR2 YYREEE (reference sequence). The CDR3 here is CASSYRGGDHEQYF. CDR3 nucleotide sequence: TGTGCCAGCAGCTACCGAGGGGGGGACCACGAGCAGTACTTC.

The chain uses TRBV4-3 and TRBJ1-2; maybe TRBD1 (5 bases). CDR1 and CDR2 (germline): LGHNA, YSLEER. This CDR3 is built from 15 residues. V was trimmed by 1 base and J by 3 bases, leaving 12 bases between them. This CDR3 reads CASSQAPGKDYGYTF. The CDR3 nucleotides are TGCGCCAGCAGCCAAGCCCCAGGGAAGGACTATGGCTACACCTTC.

This clone has just a few counts. The chain combines TRBV19 with TRBJ1-1; 7 positions match TRBD1. J was trimmed by 0 bases and V by 7 bases; bases with no gene match: 5. The CDR3 has 14 amino acids. Per the germline V gene, CDR1 is LNHDA and CDR2 is SQIVND (reference sequence). Here the CDR3 DNA reads TGTGCCAGTAAGACAGGGAACATGAACACTGAAGCTTTCTTT. It encodes CASKTGNMNTEAFF.

J is TRBJ2-7 and V is TRBV5-6; 10 bases agree with TRBD1. With 6 bases clipped from V and 11 bases from J, the junction kept 5 bases outside the gene matches. The germline CDR1 and CDR2 sequences are SGHDT and YYEEEE. The CDR3 spans 11 residues. In DNA form, the CDR3 reads TGTGCCAGCACCGACAGGGGGCGCGAGTACTTC. It encodes CASTDRGREYF. Variable domain in full (rest from reference TRBV5-6 and TRBJ2-7): DAGVTQSPTHLIKTRGQQVTLRCSPKSGHDTVSWYQQALGQGPQFIFQYYEEEERQRGNFPDRFSGHQFPNYSSELNVNALLLGDSALYLCASTDRGREYFGPGTRLTVT.

This sequence joins TRBV29-1 and TRBJ1-3, with D perhaps TRBD1 (6 bases). CDR1 is SQVTM and CDR2 is ANQGSEA in the germline V gene. The CDR3 runs 11 residues. V gave up 6 bases and J gave up 9 bases, with 12 bases separating them. CDR3 amino acids: CSVNREGTIYF. As DNA, the CDR3 is TGCAGCGTCAACAGGGAAGGCACCATATATTTT. Variable domain in full (rest from reference TRBV29-1 and TRBJ1-3): SAVISQKPSRDICQRGTSLTIQCQVDSQVTMMFWYRQQPGQSLTLIATANQGSEATYESGFVIDKFPISRPNLTFSTLTVSNMSPEDSSIYLCSVNREGTIYFGEGSWLTVV.

The J gene is TRBJ2-2, the V gene TRBV19, with D uncertain. The germline V and J ends were trimmed by 5 bases and 1 base, with 8 bases remaining between them. The CDR3 totals 14 residues. In germline, CDR1 is LNHDA, CDR2 SQIVND (reference sequence). The CDR3 loop reads CASSVSRNTGELFF. The CDR3 DNA reads TGTGCCAGTAGTGTTTCGAGGAACACCGGGGAGCTGTTTTTT.

The V gene is TRBV7-6, the J gene TRBJ2-6; TRBD1 aligns across 7 bases. CDR1 SGHVS and CDR2 FNYEAQ come from the germline V gene. The CDR3 sequence is 19 residues long. With 4 bases clipped from V and 0 bases from J, the junction kept 12 bases outside the gene matches. Here the CDR3 reads CASSSQTGTATSGANVLTF. CDR3 bases: TGTGCCAGCAGCTCCCAGACCGGGACAGCCACCTCTGGGGCCAACGTCCTGACTTTC.

The chain couples TRBV9 to TRBJ1-5, with 10 bases fitting TRBD1. The length of the CDR3 is 14 residues. Trimming at V came to 5 bases and at J to 5 bases, leaving 4 bases not matched to a gene. From germline, CDR1 is SGDLS and CDR2 YYNGEE. CDR3 nucleotides: TGTGCCAGCAGTCCCGGGACAGGGGATCAGCCCCAGCATTTT. Protein: CASSPGTGDQPQHF.

The genes are TRBV30 and TRBJ1-6, with D possibly matching TRBD1 (6 bases). Deletions cut 2 bases from V and 11 bases from J, with 10 bases between. Germline-derived CDR1 and CDR2 are GTSNPN and SVGIG (reference sequence). The CDR3 has 12 amino acids. The CDR3 reads CAWSPGGTPLHF. DNA of the CDR3: TGTGCCTGGAGTCCGGGGGGCACACCCCTCCACTTT.

The V and J genes are TRBV9 and TRBJ2-7, with a possible D match to TRBD1 (5 bases). The CDR3 covers 12 residues. Germline V gene data show CDR1 as SGDLS and CDR2 as YYNGEE. Trimming stripped 3 bases from V and 7 bases from J, with 11 bases between. CDR3 sequence (DNA): TGTGCCAGCAGCGGCACAGGCGAAGAGCAGTACTTC. Protein: CASSGTGEEQYF.

The chain is built from TRBV7-3 and TRBJ2-1, with 9 bases matching TRBD2. V dropped 2 bases and J dropped 5; count of bases not matched to a gene: 7. Germline V CDR1 and CDR2: SGHTA, FQGTGA. This CDR3 spans 16 amino acids. The CDR3 DNA is TGTGCCAGCAGCTTAGTGGCGGGAGGGGCCAACAATGAGCAGTTCTTC. Protein product: CASSLVAGGANNEQFF.

The V call is TRBV7-2, the J call TRBJ2-1, with 7 positions matching TRBD1. Germline assignment: CDR1 SGHTA and CDR2 FQGNSA. After removal of 0 bases from V and 4 bases from J, the junction contained 6 bases not matched to a gene. The CDR3 is 16 residues long. Here the CDR3 reads CASSLAGAGGYNEQFF. The CDR3 DNA is TGTGCCAGCAGCTTAGCTGGGGCAGGGGGATACAATGAGCAGTTCTTC.

The V gene is TRBV5-1, the J gene TRBJ1-3; 7 bases are shared with TRBD1. The germline V gene has CDR1 SGHRS and CDR2 YFSETQ. Trimming at V came to 6 bases and at J to 1 base, leaving 4 bases not matched to a gene. The CDR3 extends over 14 amino acids. The CDR3 nucleotides read TGCGCCAGCATGAAGGGGGCGTCTGGAAACACCATATATTTT. Translated: CASMKGASGNTIYF.

The V call is TRBV20-1, the J call TRBJ1-5; a weak D match, TRBD1 (6 bases). The CDR3 contains 11 residues. CDR1 DFQATT and CDR2 SNEGSKA come from the germline V gene (reference sequence). CDR3 DNA: TGCTCTGTGGGGGCGCATCAGCCCCAGCATTTT. This gives the protein CSVGAHQPQHF.

This sequence joins TRBV25-1 and TRBJ2-3; 11 bases line up with TRBD2. Germline V gene data show CDR1 as MGHDK and CDR2 as SYGVNS. Losses at the gene ends were 3 bases for V and 6 bases for J; bases not matched to a gene: 8. The CDR3 runs to 16 residues. The CDR3: CASSDTTSGIPDTQYF. CDR3 DNA: TGTGCCAGCAGTGATACGACTAGCGGGATCCCCGATACGCAGTATTTT.

The V gene is TRBV2, the J gene TRBJ2-1, with TRBD2 identical over 10 bases. The germline V gene encodes CDR1 SNHLY and CDR2 FYNNEI. The CDR3 is 16 residues long. Germline trimming cut 4 bases from V and 6 bases from J; bases unmatched to any gene: 9. For the CDR3, the DNA is TGTGCCAGCAGTGGTTATAGCGGGAGGAACCTCAATGAGCAGTTCTTC. This gives the protein CASSGYSGRNLNEQFF.

This chain links TRBV7-3 with TRBJ2-2; maybe TRBD2 (6 bases). The CDR3 runs 15 residues. Germline assignment: CDR1 SGHTA and CDR2 FQGTGA. The V end lost 5 bases, the J end lost 6 bases, and 16 bases lay between the germline ends. Here the CDR3 DNA reads TGTGCCAGCAGCCAGAACGGGAGAGGAGCCGGGGAGCTGTTTTTT. Residues: CASSQNGRGAGELFF.

The chain links TRBV5-1 to TRBJ1-1, with 11 bases that match TRBD1. V lost 2 bases and J lost 2; bases outside the gene matches: 8. The CDR3 is made up of 17 amino acids. From germline, CDR1 is SGHRS and CDR2 YFSETQ. The CDR3 DNA reads as TGCGCCAGCAGCTTAGGACAGGGGGCGCTAACTAACACTGAAGCTTTCTTT. Translating it yields CASSLGQGALTNTEAFF.

CDR3 protein: CASSEGADTQYF. The DNA of the CDR3 is TGTGCCAGCAGTGAGGGCGCGGATACGCAGTATTTT. This sequence joins TRBV25-1 and TRBJ2-3; unclear D gene. The CDR3 totals 12 residues. Trimming stripped 3 bases from V and 6 bases from J, with 7 bases between. Germline CDR1 reads MGHDK; CDR2 reads SYGVNS.

The rearrangement joins TRBV7-9 to TRBJ2-7; D is uncertain. V lost 1 base, J lost 2 bases, and 3 bases lay in between. The CDR3 has 12 amino acids. Germline V gene data show CDR1 as SEHNR and CDR2 as FQNEAQ (reference sequence). DNA of the CDR3: TGTGCCAGCAGCTTAGGAGCCTACGAGCAGTACTTC. Its protein product is CASSLGAYEQYF.